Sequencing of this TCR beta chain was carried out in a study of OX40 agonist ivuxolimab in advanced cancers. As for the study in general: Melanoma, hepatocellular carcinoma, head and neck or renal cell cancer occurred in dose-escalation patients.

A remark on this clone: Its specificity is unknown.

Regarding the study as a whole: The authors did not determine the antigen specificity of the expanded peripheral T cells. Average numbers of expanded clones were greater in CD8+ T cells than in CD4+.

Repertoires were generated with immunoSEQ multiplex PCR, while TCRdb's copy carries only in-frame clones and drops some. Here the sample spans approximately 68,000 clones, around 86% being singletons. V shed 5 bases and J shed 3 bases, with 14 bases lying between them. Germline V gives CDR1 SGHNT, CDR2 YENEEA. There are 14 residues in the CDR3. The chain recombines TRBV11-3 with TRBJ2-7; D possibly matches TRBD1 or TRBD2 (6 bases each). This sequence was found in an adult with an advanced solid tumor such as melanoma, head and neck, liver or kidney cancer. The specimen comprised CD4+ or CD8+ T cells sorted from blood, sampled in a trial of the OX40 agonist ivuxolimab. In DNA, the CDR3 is TGTGCCAGCAGCAACAGGGACTCCCGCTACGAGCAGTACTTC. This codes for CASSNRDSRYEQYF.